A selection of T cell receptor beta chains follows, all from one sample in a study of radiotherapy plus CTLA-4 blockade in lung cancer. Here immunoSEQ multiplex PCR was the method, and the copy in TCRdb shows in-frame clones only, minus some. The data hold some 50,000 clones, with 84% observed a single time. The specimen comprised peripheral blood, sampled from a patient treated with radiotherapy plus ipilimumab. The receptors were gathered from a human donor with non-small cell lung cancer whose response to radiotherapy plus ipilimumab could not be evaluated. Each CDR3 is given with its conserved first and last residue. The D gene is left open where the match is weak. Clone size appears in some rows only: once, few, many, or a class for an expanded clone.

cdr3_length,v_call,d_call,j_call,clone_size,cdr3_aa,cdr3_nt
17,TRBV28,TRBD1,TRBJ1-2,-,CASRGTGGAPDGDGYTF,TGTGCCAGCAGGGGAACAGGGGGCGCCCCTGATGGGGATGGCTACACCTTC
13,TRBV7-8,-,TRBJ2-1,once,CASREGAYNEQFF,TGTGCCAGTCGTGAGGGGGCCTACAATGAGCAGTTCTTC
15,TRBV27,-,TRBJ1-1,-,CASSLSSYMNTEAFF,TGTGCCAGCAGCCTTTCTTCTTATATGAACACTGAAGCTTTCTTT
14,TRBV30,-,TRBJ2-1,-,CAWSVDTIGNEQFF,TGTGCCTGGAGTGTAGATACGATCGGTAATGAGCAGTTCTTC
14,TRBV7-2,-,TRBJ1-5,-,CASSTRDSNQPQHF,TGTGCCAGCAGCACCAGGGATAGCAATCAGCCCCAGCATTTT
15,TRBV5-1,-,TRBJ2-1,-,CASSLAGVERDEQFF,TGCGCCAGCAGCTTGGCGGGGGTGGAGCGGGATGAGCAGTTCTTC
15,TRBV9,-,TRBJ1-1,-,CASSVEGRGDTEAFF,TGTGCCAGCAGCGTAGAGGGGAGGGGGGACACTGAAGCTTTCTTT
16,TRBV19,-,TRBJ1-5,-,CASSPITGGRNQPQHF,TGTGCCAGTAGTCCCATCACCGGGGGGCGCAATCAGCCCCAGCATTTT
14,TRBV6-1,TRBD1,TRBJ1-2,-,CASRWTGQTYGYTF,TGTGCCAGCAGATGGACAGGGCAAACCTATGGCTACACCTTC
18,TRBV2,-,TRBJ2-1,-,CASTEKGASASSYNEQFF,TGTGCCAGCACTGAAAAAGGGGCTAGCGCCAGCTCCTACAATGAGCAGTTCTTC
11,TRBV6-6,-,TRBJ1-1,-,CASSYSSTAFF,TGTGCCAGCAGTTACTCGAGTACGGCTTTCTTT
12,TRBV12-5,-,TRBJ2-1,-,CASAPDIGEQFF,TGTGCTAGTGCTCCGGACATTGGTGAGCAGTTCTTC
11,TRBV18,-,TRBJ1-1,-,CASSQNTEAFF,TGTGCCAGCTCCCAGAACACTGAAGCTTTCTTT
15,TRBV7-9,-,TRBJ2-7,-,CASSLIETSFREQYF,TGTGCCAGCAGCTTAATTGAGACTAGTTTTCGCGAGCAGTACTTC
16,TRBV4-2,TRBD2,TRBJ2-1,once,CASSQSSASGYNEQFF,TGTGCCAGCAGCCAATCGTCGGCTAGCGGCTACAATGAGCAGTTCTTC
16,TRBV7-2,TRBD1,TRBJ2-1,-,CASSLAGTGSYNEQFF,TGTGCCAGCAGCTTAGCCGGGACAGGCTCCTACAATGAGCAGTTCTTC
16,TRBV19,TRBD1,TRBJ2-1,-,CASSPRDRGATKEQFF,TGTGCCAGTAGTCCCCGGGACAGGGGGGCCACGAAGGAGCAGTTCTTC
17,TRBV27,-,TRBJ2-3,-,CASSLWFGEGGTDTQYF,TGTGCCAGCAGTTTATGGTTCGGGGAGGGGGGGACAGATACGCAGTATTTT
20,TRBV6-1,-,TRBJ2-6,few,CASSGEAGQGRDSGANVLTF,TGTGCCAGCAGTGGAGAGGCTGGTCAAGGCAGAGACTCTGGGGCCAACGTCCTGACTTTC
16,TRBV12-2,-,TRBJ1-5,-,CASRLALGTDNQPQHF,TGTGCAAGTCGCTTAGCGTTGGGGACAGACAATCAGCCCCAGCATTTT
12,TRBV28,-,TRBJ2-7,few,CASSDSRYEQYF,TGTGCCAGCAGTGACAGCCGCTACGAGCAGTACTTC
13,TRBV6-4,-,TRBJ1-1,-,CASSAQVNTEAFF,TGTGCCAGCAGTGCACAGGTGAACACTGAAGCTTTCTTT
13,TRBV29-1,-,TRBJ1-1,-,CSVYDREKLLAFF,TGCAGCGTCTACGATAGGGAGAAGTTGCTAGCTTTCTTT
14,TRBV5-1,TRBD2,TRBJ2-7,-,CAGSLGGSSYEQYF,TGCGCCGGCAGCTTAGGCGGGAGCTCCTACGAGCAGTACTTC
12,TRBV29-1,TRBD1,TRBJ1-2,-,CSVERQGWGYTF,TGCAGCGTGGAGCGACAGGGTTGGGGCTACACCTTC
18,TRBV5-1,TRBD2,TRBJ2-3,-,CASSLDPASGRTAGTQYF,TGCGCCAGCAGCTTGGACCCCGCAAGCGGGAGGACAGCAGGTACGCAGTATTTT
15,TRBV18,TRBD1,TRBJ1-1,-,CASSPSTGGGTEAFF,TGTGCCAGCTCACCATCGACAGGGGGGGGCACTGAAGCTTTCTTT
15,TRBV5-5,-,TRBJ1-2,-,CASNVAMSNFYGYTF,TGTGCCAGCAACGTGGCCATGTCGAATTTCTATGGCTACACCTTC
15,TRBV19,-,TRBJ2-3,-,CASSIDRFTGDTQYF,TGTGCCAGTAGTATAGATCGTTTTACCGGAGATACGCAGTATTTT
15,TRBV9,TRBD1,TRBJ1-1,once,CASSPIRQGGTEAFF,TGTGCCAGCAGTCCTATCCGACAGGGAGGTACTGAAGCTTTCTTT
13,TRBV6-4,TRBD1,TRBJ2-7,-,CASSAEYRGEQYF,TGTGCCAGCAGTGCCGAGTACAGGGGTGAGCAGTACTTC
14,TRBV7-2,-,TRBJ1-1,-,CASSLDYGGTEAFF,TGTGCCAGCAGCTTAGATTACGGGGGCACTGAAGCTTTCTTT
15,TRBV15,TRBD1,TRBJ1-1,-,CATSRGQGWDTEAFF,TGTGCCACCAGCAGAGGACAGGGGTGGGACACTGAAGCTTTCTTT
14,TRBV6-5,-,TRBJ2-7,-,CASQSGIRGGEQYF,TGTGCCAGCCAAAGCGGGATACGAGGGGGCGAGCAGTACTTC
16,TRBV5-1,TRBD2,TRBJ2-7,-,CASSLGGFAGVGEQYF,TGCGCCAGCAGCTTGGGGGGTTTTGCGGGAGTAGGCGAGCAGTACTTC
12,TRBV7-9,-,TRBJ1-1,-,CASSYPHSEAFF,TGTGCCAGCAGCTACCCGCACAGTGAAGCTTTCTTT
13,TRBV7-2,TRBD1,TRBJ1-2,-,CASSFGTGSGYTF,TGTGCCAGCAGCTTCGGGACAGGGAGTGGCTACACCTTC
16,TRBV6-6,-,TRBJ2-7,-,CASSYGGHGGEYEQYF,TGTGCCAGCAGTTACGGGGGACATGGTGGGGAGTACGAGCAGTACTTC
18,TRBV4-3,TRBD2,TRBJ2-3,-,CASSQRLAGILSTDTQYF,TGCGCCAGCAGCCAAAGACTAGCGGGTATTCTTAGCACAGATACGCAGTATTTT
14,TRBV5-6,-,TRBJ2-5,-,CASSAADATGTQYF,TGTGCCAGCAGCGCCGCGGACGCTACAGGGACCCAGTACTTC
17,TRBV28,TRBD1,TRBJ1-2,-,CASSPWDRGSANYGYTF,TGTGCCAGCAGCCCCTGGGACAGGGGTTCCGCTAACTATGGCTACACCTTC
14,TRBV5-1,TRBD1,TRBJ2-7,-,CASSPSGGRYEQYF,TGCGCCAGCAGCCCCTCAGGGGGCCGGTACGAGCAGTACTTC
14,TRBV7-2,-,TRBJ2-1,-,CASSLIGVDNEQFF,TGTGCCAGCAGCTTAATAGGGGTCGACAATGAGCAGTTCTTC
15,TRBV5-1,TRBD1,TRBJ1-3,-,CASSLDRGPGSTIYF,TGCGCCAGCAGCTTGGACAGGGGCCCTGGAAGCACCATATATTTT
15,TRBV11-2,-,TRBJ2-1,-,CASSPTGIGYNEQFF,TGTGCCAGCAGCCCCACGGGGATAGGGTACAATGAGCAGTTCTTC
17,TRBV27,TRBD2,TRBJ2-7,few,CASSSRLGLESLYEQYF,TGTGCCAGCAGTTCCAGGCTTGGACTAGAATCTCTCTACGAGCAGTACTTC
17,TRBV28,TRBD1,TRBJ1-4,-,CASSHRDRGLANEKLFF,TGTGCCAGCAGTCACCGGGACAGGGGGCTTGCTAATGAAAAACTGTTTTTT
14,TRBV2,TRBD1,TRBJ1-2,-,CATLDRGLNYGYTF,TGTGCTACCCTCGACAGGGGGCTTAACTATGGCTACACCTTC
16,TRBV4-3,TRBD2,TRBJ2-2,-,CASSQGGTSGPGELFF,TGCGCCAGCAGCCAAGGGGGGACTAGCGGGCCCGGGGAGCTGTTTTTT
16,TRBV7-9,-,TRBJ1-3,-,CASSLERFSSGNTIYF,TGTGCCAGCAGCTTAGAGAGGTTTTCCTCTGGAAACACCATATATTTT
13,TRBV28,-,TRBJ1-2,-,CASSPGQDYGYTF,TGTGCCAGCAGCCCCGGACAAGACTATGGCTACACCTTC
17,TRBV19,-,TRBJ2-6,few,CASSARAQGSGANVLTF,TGTGCCAGTAGCGCCCGGGCGCAGGGATCTGGGGCCAACGTCCTGACTTTC